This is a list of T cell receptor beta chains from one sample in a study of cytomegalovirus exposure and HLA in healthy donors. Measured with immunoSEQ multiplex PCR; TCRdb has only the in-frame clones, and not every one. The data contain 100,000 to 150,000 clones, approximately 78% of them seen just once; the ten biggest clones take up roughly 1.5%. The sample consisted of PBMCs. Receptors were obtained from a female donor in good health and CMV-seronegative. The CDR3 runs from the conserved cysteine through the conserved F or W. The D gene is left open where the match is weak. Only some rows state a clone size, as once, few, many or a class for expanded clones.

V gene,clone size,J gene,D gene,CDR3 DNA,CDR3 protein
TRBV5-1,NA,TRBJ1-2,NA,TGCGCCAGCAGCTTAGCGAGGGGGAACTATGGCTACACCTTC,CASSLARGNYGYTF
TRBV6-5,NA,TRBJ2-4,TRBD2,TGTGCCAGCAGTCCTCGGGAGGGCCGGAACATTCAGTACTTC,CASSPREGRNIQYF
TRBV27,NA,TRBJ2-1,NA,TGTGCCAGCAGTTTATTGTCGTCTAGCGTCTACAATGAGCAGTTCTTC,CASSLLSSSVYNEQFF
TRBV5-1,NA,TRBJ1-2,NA,TGCGCCAGCAGCTTGGCAGGGGCGGCGTATGGCTACACCTTC,CASSLAGAAYGYTF
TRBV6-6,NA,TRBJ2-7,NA,TGTGCCAGCAGTTACTCGGAGGGCCACGAGCAGTACTTC,CASSYSEGHEQYF
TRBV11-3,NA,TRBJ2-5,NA,TGTGCCAGCAGCTCGAATAGCAACCGACAAGAGACCCAGTACTTC,CASSSNSNRQETQYF
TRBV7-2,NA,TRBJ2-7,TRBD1,TGTGCCAGCAGCACGACAGGGTCACCCTTCGAGCAGTACTTC,CASSTTGSPFEQYF
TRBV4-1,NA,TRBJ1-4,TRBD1,TGCGCCAGCAGCTCAATTCCGGGACAGGGAAATGAAAAACTGTTTTTT,CASSSIPGQGNEKLFF
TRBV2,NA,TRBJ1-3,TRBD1,TGTGCCAGCAGTTCGACAGGGTGGGGTATCTCTGGAAACACCATATATTTT,CASSSTGWGISGNTIYF
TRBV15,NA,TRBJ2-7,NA,TGTGCCACCAGCAGAAAGAGGCCTGGATACGAGCAGTACTTC,CATSRKRPGYEQYF
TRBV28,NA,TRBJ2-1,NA,TGTGCCAGCAGTTTGCCCAGGGCGGTCAATGAGCAGTTCTTC,CASSLPRAVNEQFF
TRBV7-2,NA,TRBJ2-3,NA,TGTGCCAGCAGCTTAGGGTCGGAGAGAGATACGCAGTATTTT,CASSLGSERDTQYF
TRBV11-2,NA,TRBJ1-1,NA,TGTGCCAGCAGCTTAGCGGGGGGAGAAACTGAAGCTTTCTTT,CASSLAGGETEAFF
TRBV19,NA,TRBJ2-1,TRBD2,TGTGCCAGTAGTATGGGCGGGAGCGTCTACAATGAGCAGTTCTTC,CASSMGGSVYNEQFF
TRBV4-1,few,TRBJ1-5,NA,TGCGCCAGCAGCCAAGTCGATCAGCCCCAGCATTTT,CASSQVDQPQHF
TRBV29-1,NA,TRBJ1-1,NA,TGCAGCGTTGAAGGGTACAGGCGTCTAGGGAACACTGAAGCTTTCTTT,CSVEGYRRLGNTEAFF
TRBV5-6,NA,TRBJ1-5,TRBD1,TGTGCCAGCAGCTTGAGACAGGGGTCAGCACAGCCCCAGCATTTT,CASSLRQGSAQPQHF
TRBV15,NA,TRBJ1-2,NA,TGTGCCACCAGCAGAGGGGCCGGGGGTGACTATGGCTACACCTTC,CATSRGAGGDYGYTF
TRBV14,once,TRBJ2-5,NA,TGTGCCAGCAGCCAGAACGGTTACGAGACCCAGTACTTC,CASSQNGYETQYF
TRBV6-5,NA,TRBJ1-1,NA,TGTGCCAGCAGTTACTCGACAGGGAACACTGAAGCTTTCTTT,CASSYSTGNTEAFF
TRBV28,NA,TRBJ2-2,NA,TGTGCCAGCAGTTTGGGAGGCACCGGGGAGCTGTTTTTT,CASSLGGTGELFF
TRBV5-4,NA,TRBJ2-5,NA,TGTGCCAGCAGCTTGGCCCGTGCGGTACAAGAGACCCAGTACTTC,CASSLARAVQETQYF